This TCR beta chain stems from a study of immune heterogeneity within non-small cell lung tumors. There are 16 residues in the CDR3. The germline V gene has CDR1 MDHEN and CDR2 SYDVKM. Trimming removed 0 bases from V and 7 bases from J, with 13 bases in between. Amplifying TCR beta CDR3 involved multiplex PCR carried out with 32 V and 13 J primers. TCRdb called the multiplex PCR reads again in MiXCR, with one record for every CDR3 protein. The table lists a few thousand distinct CDR3 sequences, about 15% of them singletons. By share, this clonotype counts as medium-sized (0.01 to 0.1%). As template, the study used bulk tumor genomic DNA at 550 to 700 ng per sample. Multiple biopsies spaced far apart were taken from each primary tumor during surgery. Surgery that was curative in intent was performed on patients with untreated, newly diagnosed non-small cell lung cancer.

The genes are TRBV28 and TRBJ1-6, with TRBD1 as a possible D gene (6 bases). The TCR was taken from a female donor with non-small cell lung cancer. The sequencing sample was made of lung tumor tissue. CDR3 nucleotide sequence: TGTGCCAGCAGTTTATGGTCCGGGACATCGAATTCACCCCTCCACTTT. Translated, it gives CASSLWSGTSNSPLHF.